This T cell receptor beta chain derives from a study of blood T cell repertoires in COVID-19 (TCRdb year 2020). At the level of the whole study: Samples covering the acute and convalescent phases of COVID-19 were provided by collaborators in the United States, Italy and Spain. Deeply sampled blood TCRbeta repertoires from subjects exposed to, actively infected with, or recovered from COVID-19 were included in the dataset. The samples were drawn from two sources: the first 160 participants of the ongoing ImmuneRACE study, and 1,000 to 1,500 subjects contributed by 6 global collaborators. The prospective study material was composed of cDNA or gDNA derived from T cells, B-cell-depleted T cells, or PBMCs. Where HLA class I and class II types were available, the types were taken from metadata supplied by the sample provider, not from assay-based typing. Sample metadata almost always included a de-identified subject ID, COVID-19 status, age in years and sex. The repertoires were released in a freely available public database meant as a resource for research on the immune response to SARS-CoV-2. General study outcomes and caveats: The quantity of clinical and demographic metadata differed by source and by participant and was supplied without curation.

In regard to this clone: No cognate antigen has been identified for it. No quality values exist for individual bases; no much larger clone is one base distant.

The immunoSEQ Assay, a bias-controlled multiplex PCR, was used to amplify TCRbeta CDR3 regions from genomic DNA. For the original study's pipeline: Within the assay, amplification of reference gene primers was used to estimate how many nucleated cells each sample contained. To quantify the absolute abundance of each unique TCRbeta CDR3 rearrangement, sequence reads were collapsed and filtered. Productive Simpson clonality was computed per sample as the square root of Simpson's diversity index over productive rearrangements. Held by TCRdb, this immuneACCESS table contains in-frame sequences only and omits some clones. Under half of the omission traces to an unresolved V gene where checked; the cause of the rest is unknown. The V and J calls and clone size come from that table; D and trimming were worked out from the DNA. In all, the sample holds about 34,000 clones, and roughly 80% of those were seen once. 14% to 15% of the sample belongs to the ten largest clones.

As encoded in the germline V gene, CDR1 is SGHTA while CDR2 is FQGNSA. Inclusive of the bounding cysteine and phenylalanine, the CDR3 is 16 residues long. The entry retains the CDR3 DNA only, 48 bases that are in frame from base 1. V is shortened by 2 bases, J by 4 bases, and the region joining them spans 17 bases. Collaborating institutions collected whole blood in K2EDTA tubes following their own protocols. For TCRbeta analysis, collaborators shipped samples in one of three forms: frozen whole blood, isolated PBMCs, or DNA extracted from either of those sample types. The sample was peripheral blood. This TCR was recovered from a man aged 80 or over with active or convalescent COVID-19. The chain is made from TRBV7-2 and TRBJ1-1; TRBD1 is perhaps the D gene, given 6 matching bases. Read as DNA, the sequence is TGTGCCAGCAGCTTAACTCGAACAACAGGGTTCACTGAAGCTTTCTTT. This yields the protein CASSLTRTTGFTEAFF.